The 6 T cell receptor beta chains listed next were all sequenced from one sample in a study of regulatory T cells in long-lasting Graves disease. HTBI primers from iRepertoire and Arm-PCR of CDR3 regions yielded the TCR beta libraries. One entry per CDR3 protein results from TCRdb running MiXCR on the multiplex PCR reads. The sample consists of more than 450,000 distinct CDR3 sequences, 9.5% to 15% of them appearing once. Time point described: newly diagnosed GD, antithyroid drugs for less than 3 months. Following extraction of RNA from PBMCs, that RNA was used to make the TCR library. The same specimen was also included in a second study, on T cells in Graves' hyperthyroidism and ophthalmopathy.

The sequencing used peripheral blood mononuclear cells (PBMCs), collected at new diagnosis, from a patient treated with antithyroid drugs. All receptors derive from a woman in her 30s with Graves disease.

This clonotype was counted only a few times. J is TRBJ2-5 and V is TRBV27; 16 positions agree with TRBD2. The J call may not be correct, given that the DNA end is closer to TRBJ2-1. The germline V gene has CDR1 MNHEY and CDR2 SMNVEV (reference sequence). CDR3 length equals 19 residues. Here the CDR3 DNA reads TGTGCCAGCAGTTCTCCGGGACTAGCGGGAGGGCCCCCATGGGGCGGGCAGTTCTTC. Translation: CASSSPGLAGGPPWGGQFF.

This clonotype turned up a few times. J is TRBJ1-4 and V is TRBV9; D unclear. V lost 0 bases and J 9 bases, leaving 9 bases between the germline ends. Germline lookup yields CDR1 SGDLS and CDR2 YYNGEE. The CDR3 has 13 residues. This CDR3 is CASSVEGGQKLFF. CDR3 bases: TGTGCCAGCAGCGTAGAGGGCGGGCAAAAACTGTTTTTT.

This clonotype was observed at least ten times. This rearrangement joins TRBV2 to TRBJ1-2, with 10 bases that match TRBD1. The germline CDR1 and CDR2 sequences are SNHLY and FYNNEI. This CDR3 region has 16 residues. V lost 2 bases to trimming and J lost 8 bases; unmatched junction nucleotides: 11. DNA for the CDR3: TGTGCCAGCAGTGAACGGGGCCCCGGGACAGGGGACGGCTACACCTTC. Its translation: CASSERGPGTGDGYTF.

This clonotype was picked up many times. The chain couples TRBV30 to TRBJ1-3; no firm D call. Germline CDR1 is GTSNPN and CDR2 is SVGIG (reference sequence). V was clipped by 5 bases and J by 0 bases, with 8 bases between them. There are 13 residues in the CDR3. The CDR3 region is CAWGRLSGNTIYF. The CDR3 DNA reads TGTGCCTGGGGACGTCTCTCTGGAAACACCATATATTTT.

The J gene is TRBJ1-1, the V gene TRBV3-1; possible D gene TRBD1, 5 bases. CDR3 length equals 16 residues. From germline, CDR1 is LGHDT and CDR2 YNNKEL (reference sequence). With 3 bases removed from V and 5 bases from J, the gap between germline ends came to 19 bases. The CDR3: CASSQVPAGALTEAFF. In DNA, the CDR3 is TGTGCCAGCAGCCAGGTCCCTGCTGGGGCGCTTACTGAAGCTTTCTTT. Using reference TRBV3-1 and TRBJ1-1 for the parts outside the CDR3, the full variable domain is DTAVSQTPKYLVTQMGNDKSIKCEQNLGHDTMYWYKQDSKKFLKIMFSYNNKELIINETVPNRFSPKSPDKAHLNLHINSLELGDSAVYFCASSQVPAGALTEAFFGQGTRLTVV.

This clonotype has only a few counts. The chain carries TRBV12-3 or TRBV12-4 and TRBJ2-6, with 7 nucleotides matching TRBD1. CDR3 length: 19 amino acids. V shed 6 bases, J shed 0 bases, and the junction held 14 bases outside the gene matches. Here the CDR3 DNA reads TGTGCCAGCAGCCCCCAACCGGACAGGCGACGCTCTGGGGCCAACGTCCTGACTTTC. Residues: CASSPQPDRRRSGANVLTF.